This section outlines one T cell receptor beta chain sequence together with its context. The CDR3 runs to 16 residues. V shed 0 bases and J 5 bases; nucleotides not matched to a gene: 8. Looked up from germline, CDR1 is MGHRA and CDR2 is YSYEKL. These data belong to a study of blood T cell repertoires in COVID-19. Per the original data handling: By means of reference gene primer amplification, nucleated cell counts were estimated. This table comes from immunoSEQ multiplex PCR, and its TCRdb copy is limited to in-frame clones, with some not included. Clonal size and the V and J genes are those of that table, whereas D and trimming came from the DNA. This table has roughly 60,000 clones, 87% appearing once.

The sample was peripheral blood. This receptor was taken from a human donor with acute or convalescent COVID-19. The donor label of this sample is uncertain. The rearrangement links TRBV4-1 to TRBJ2-3; the match to TRBD2 covers 7 bases. The CDR3 nucleotides are TGCGCCAGCAGCCAAGATCGGGCGGGGGTGTTAGATACGCAGTATTTT. It is translated as CASSQDRAGVLDTQYF.